The source of this T cell receptor (beta chain) is a study of human T cells and chemical hapten exposure. Study-wide context: Small pooled library volume differences mainly caused per-sample TCR yield variation.

Study-wide results and limits: TCRs at high frequency, those above 1 in 1000, did not change with DPC sensitization.

The sample holds many counts of this clonotype. Its matching antigen is unknown. Extraction yielded total RNA from whole blood (unfractionated). The CDR3 totals 13 residues. The ends were cut back, 6 bases at V and 2 bases at J, with 14 bases in the middle. CDR1 is SQVTM, CDR2 ANQGSEA, per germline. The library attached unique molecular identifiers to individual cDNA molecules. Original data processing: A typical sample had some 95,000 TCRs, with about 23,224 to 750,000 overall. TCRdb re-called the reads through MiXCR, storing one row per CDR3 protein. These V and J calls rely on TCRdb rather than the paper's analysis. This table holds about 120,000 distinct CDR3 sequences, over 6.5% found once.

The sequence derives from a human donor in good health. Some clones in this sample may be carry-over from other donors' samples. The source material was whole blood. The chain carries TRBV29-1 and TRBJ2-7, with D perhaps given as TRBD1 or TRBD2 (5 bases each). CDR3 coding DNA: TGCAGCGTCCCGGGACGCGCGGCCTACGAGCAGTACTTC. It is translated as CSVPGRAAYEQYF.